This is a list of T cell receptor beta chains from one sample in a study of blood T cells in healthy people across ages. TCRdb reanalysed the 5' RACE reads using MiXCR and keeps one entry per CDR3 protein. The sample holds hundreds of thousands of distinct CDR3 sequences, over 45% seen once. Sample: blood. The receptors here all came from a woman aged 55-75 years in good health. The CDR3 runs from the conserved cysteine through the conserved F or W. The D gene is left open where the match is weak. Size tells how often a clone was seen (once, few, many) or the class of an expanded clone, and some rows leave it out.

j_call: TRBJ2-1
v_call: TRBV24-1
d_call: NA
clone_size: few
cdr3_nt: TGTGCCACCAGTGATTTGGGTAGCGCCAATCACAATGAGCAGTTCTTC
cdr3_aa: CATSDLGSANHNEQFF

j_call: TRBJ2-6
v_call: TRBV7-2
d_call: NA
clone_size: few
cdr3_nt: TGTGCCAGTCTCCCTTGGCTAGCTGGGGCCAACGTCCTGACTTTC
cdr3_aa: CASLPWLAGANVLTF

j_call: TRBJ1-2
v_call: TRBV20-1
d_call: TRBD1
clone_size: NA
cdr3_nt: TGCAGTGGTAGGAGGGACAGCAATAACTATGGCTACACCTTC
cdr3_aa: CSGRRDSNNYGYTF

j_call: TRBJ2-1
v_call: TRBV7-3
d_call: TRBD2
clone_size: NA
cdr3_nt: TGTGCCAGCAGCTTAACTAGCGGGAGCTATGAGCAGTTCTTC
cdr3_aa: CASSLTSGSYEQFF

j_call: TRBJ2-7
v_call: TRBV29-1
d_call: TRBD2
clone_size: many
cdr3_nt: TGCAGCGTTTTAGGGACTAGCGGTTTTGGCGAGCAGTACTTC
cdr3_aa: CSVLGTSGFGEQYF

j_call: TRBJ2-7
v_call: TRBV27
d_call: NA
clone_size: NA
cdr3_nt: TGTGCCAGCAGTTTACAGCGCTCCTACGAGCAGTACTTC
cdr3_aa: CASSLQRSYEQYF

j_call: TRBJ2-5
v_call: TRBV5-4
d_call: NA
clone_size: NA
cdr3_nt: TGTGCCAGCAGCCTATATCTGGGGTTGGAGACCCAGTACTTC
cdr3_aa: CASSLYLGLETQYF

j_call: TRBJ2-7
v_call: TRBV28
d_call: TRBD2
clone_size: NA
cdr3_nt: TGTGCCAGCAGTTGGCCAAGTAGCGGGAGAAACGAGCAGTACTTC
cdr3_aa: CASSWPSSGRNEQYF

j_call: TRBJ1-2
v_call: TRBV3-1
d_call: TRBD1
clone_size: NA
cdr3_nt: TGTGCCAGCAGCCGAATACAGGGACAGGGCGGCTACACCTTC
cdr3_aa: CASSRIQGQGGYTF

j_call: TRBJ2-7
v_call: TRBV11-2
d_call: NA
clone_size: once
cdr3_nt: TGTGCCAGCAGCTTAGATTTAGGGGCGAGCGAGCAGTACTTC
cdr3_aa: CASSLDLGASEQYF

j_call: TRBJ2-3
v_call: TRBV5-6
d_call: TRBD2
clone_size: NA
cdr3_nt: TGTGCCAGCAGCTCCCTTGGGGGAGGGCCGGAAGATACGCAGTATTTT
cdr3_aa: CASSSLGGGPEDTQYF

j_call: TRBJ2-3
v_call: TRBV29-1
d_call: TRBD1
clone_size: NA
cdr3_nt: TGCAGCGTCCAAAGGACAGGAAGAGGGAATACGCAGTATTTT
cdr3_aa: CSVQRTGRGNTQYF

j_call: TRBJ2-3
v_call: TRBV7-2
d_call: TRBD1
clone_size: NA
cdr3_nt: TGTGCCAGCAGCCCCGGTTTGAGCCGGGACAGGCGGGGAGATACGCAGTATTTT
cdr3_aa: CASSPGLSRDRRGDTQYF

j_call: TRBJ1-3
v_call: TRBV20-1
d_call: TRBD1
clone_size: NA
cdr3_nt: TGCAGTGCTCCGGACAGGGGGCCTGGAAACACCATATATTTT
cdr3_aa: CSAPDRGPGNTIYF

j_call: TRBJ1-6
v_call: TRBV6-2/TRBV6-3
d_call: NA
clone_size: NA
cdr3_nt: TGTGCCAGCCTTCAACTCGTCTCACCCCTCCACTTT
cdr3_aa: CASLQLVSPLHF

j_call: TRBJ1-2
v_call: TRBV20-1
d_call: NA
clone_size: NA
cdr3_nt: TGCAGTGCTCCAACCCGACAGACAGGAAAGTATGGCTACACCTTC
cdr3_aa: CSAPTRQTGKYGYTF

j_call: TRBJ2-5
v_call: TRBV7-6
d_call: TRBD2
clone_size: NA
cdr3_nt: TGTGCCAGCAGCTCCCCAAAGCGGGGGGACAATCAAGAGACCCAGTACTTC
cdr3_aa: CASSSPKRGDNQETQYF

j_call: TRBJ2-1
v_call: TRBV7-9
d_call: TRBD2
clone_size: NA
cdr3_nt: TGTGCCAGCAGCTTAGCAGCGGGAACGTACAATGAGCAGTTCTTC
cdr3_aa: CASSLAAGTYNEQFF

j_call: TRBJ2-7
v_call: TRBV28
d_call: TRBD1
clone_size: NA
cdr3_nt: TGTGCCATCCGGGACAGGGTGTACGAGCAGTACTTC
cdr3_aa: CAIRDRVYEQYF

j_call: TRBJ2-7
v_call: TRBV7-9
d_call: TRBD2
clone_size: many
cdr3_nt: TGTGCCAGCAGCCGAGCGGGAGCCTACGAGCAGTACTTC
cdr3_aa: CASSRAGAYEQYF

j_call: TRBJ2-3
v_call: TRBV7-3
d_call: TRBD2
clone_size: NA
cdr3_nt: TGTGCCAGCAGCTCTCAACTAGCGGAGAAACAGTATTTT
cdr3_aa: CASSSQLAEKQYF

j_call: TRBJ2-1
v_call: TRBV9
d_call: NA
clone_size: many
cdr3_nt: TGTGCCAGCAGCGTAGGTTCGTCTAGAAATTACAATGAGCAGTTCTTC
cdr3_aa: CASSVGSSRNYNEQFF

j_call: TRBJ2-2
v_call: TRBV7-8
d_call: TRBD2
clone_size: NA
cdr3_nt: TGTGCCAGCAGCTTAATGAGCGGGAGCTCCACCGGGGAGCTGTTTTTT
cdr3_aa: CASSLMSGSSTGELFF

j_call: TRBJ2-7
v_call: TRBV9
d_call: NA
clone_size: NA
cdr3_nt: TGTGCCAGCAGCGCCGTACAAGTCTTAGTAAACAATGAGCAGTACTTC
cdr3_aa: CASSAVQVLVNNEQYF

j_call: TRBJ2-3
v_call: TRBV7-6
d_call: NA
clone_size: once
cdr3_nt: TGTGCCAGCAGCCTCTATTCCACAGCCACTTCCACAGATACGCAGTATTTT
cdr3_aa: CASSLYSTATSTDTQYF

j_call: TRBJ2-3
v_call: TRBV24-1
d_call: TRBD1
clone_size: NA
cdr3_nt: TGTGCCACCAGTGATTTCGAGACAGGGACCGCAGATACGCAGTATTTT
cdr3_aa: CATSDFETGTADTQYF

j_call: TRBJ2-7
v_call: TRBV5-6
d_call: TRBD1
clone_size: few
cdr3_nt: TGTGCCAGCAGCTTGGAGGGACAGCTAACCTACGAGCAGTACTTC
cdr3_aa: CASSLEGQLTYEQYF

j_call: TRBJ2-1
v_call: TRBV6-1
d_call: TRBD2
clone_size: NA
cdr3_nt: TGTGCCAGCAGTGGGGTTAGCGGGAGAGACTACAATGAGCAGTTCTTC
cdr3_aa: CASSGVSGRDYNEQFF

j_call: TRBJ1-2
v_call: TRBV18
d_call: TRBD1
clone_size: NA
cdr3_nt: TGTGCCAGCTCACCGCCCGGGACAGGGGGTGATGGCTACACCTTC
cdr3_aa: CASSPPGTGGDGYTF

j_call: TRBJ2-5
v_call: TRBV15
d_call: NA
clone_size: NA
cdr3_nt: TGTGCCACCAGCATTTTCAGCAATGAGCAGTACTTC
cdr3_aa: CATSIFSNEQYF

j_call: TRBJ2-3
v_call: TRBV30
d_call: NA
clone_size: NA
cdr3_nt: TGTGCCTGGAGTACAACGTGGGTGCGGACGCAGTATTTT
cdr3_aa: CAWSTTWVRTQYF

j_call: TRBJ1-2
v_call: TRBV7-2
d_call: TRBD1
clone_size: NA
cdr3_nt: TGTGCCAGCAGCAGACGACAGGGGGCGGGGGATGGCTACACCTTC
cdr3_aa: CASSRRQGAGDGYTF

j_call: TRBJ2-5
v_call: TRBV20-1
d_call: NA
clone_size: NA
cdr3_nt: TGCAGTGCTAGAGATCCGGTCCAAGAGACCCAGTACTTC
cdr3_aa: CSARDPVQETQYF

j_call: TRBJ1-6
v_call: TRBV20-1
d_call: TRBD1
clone_size: NA
cdr3_nt: TGCAGTGCCAATCCGGGACAGGGTTACTCACCCCTCCACTTT
cdr3_aa: CSANPGQGYSPLHF

j_call: TRBJ2-7
v_call: TRBV6-5
d_call: TRBD2
clone_size: NA
cdr3_nt: TGTGCCAGCAGCCGCCAGGGTGGCGGGAGTGTCTATGAGCAGTACTTC
cdr3_aa: CASSRQGGGSVYEQYF

j_call: TRBJ2-1
v_call: TRBV12-3/TRBV12-4
d_call: TRBD2
clone_size: few
cdr3_nt: TGTGCCAGCAGTTTGAGGACTAGCGGGGGGAATGAGCAGTTCTTC
cdr3_aa: CASSLRTSGGNEQFF

j_call: TRBJ2-1
v_call: TRBV12-3/TRBV12-4
d_call: TRBD2
clone_size: few
cdr3_nt: TGTGCCAGCAGTTTAGGCCTGGGTGTCTGGGCGGGAGAGAACGCTCGCTACAATGAGCAGTTCTTC
cdr3_aa: CASSLGLGVWAGENARYNEQFF

j_call: TRBJ1-2
v_call: TRBV4-1
d_call: TRBD1
clone_size: few
cdr3_nt: TGCGCCAGCAGCCAAGAAGGACAGGGATCGTGTGGCTACACCTTC
cdr3_aa: CASSQEGQGSCGYTF

j_call: TRBJ2-1
v_call: TRBV6-2/TRBV6-3
d_call: NA
clone_size: NA
cdr3_nt: TGTGCCAGCGGGTTTACCGATAAACAGACCAAGCAGTTCTTC
cdr3_aa: CASGFTDKQTKQFF

j_call: TRBJ2-5
v_call: TRBV7-3
d_call: TRBD2
clone_size: few
cdr3_nt: TGTGCCAGCAGCCCCCAGGGACTAGCGGGAGAGACCCAGTACTTC
cdr3_aa: CASSPQGLAGETQYF